In its sample, the clone carrying this T cell receptor beta chain was seen a few times. V was pared by 8 bases and J by 8 bases, with 11 bases of the junction left unmatched. In germline, CDR1 is MNHNY, CDR2 SVGAGI (reference sequence). This CDR3 spans 16 amino acids. Method: immunoSEQ multiplex PCR; TCRdb's copy keeps in-frame clones and lacks some. The sample consists of fewer than 200,000 clones, roughly 79% of them appearing once. This sample is drawn from a study of blood T cell repertoires in COVID-19. Study-wide context: T cells, B-cell-depleted T cells, or PBMCs supplied cDNA or gDNA.

This receptor was taken from a woman in her seventies with acute or convalescent COVID-19. The chain employs TRBV6-6 and TRBJ2-1; 14 bases align to TRBD2. The sequencing input was peripheral blood. CDR3 loop: CASGGLAGVLGDEQFF. DNA for the CDR3: TGTGCCAGCGGGGGACTAGCGGGAGTACTCGGCGATGAGCAGTTCTTC.